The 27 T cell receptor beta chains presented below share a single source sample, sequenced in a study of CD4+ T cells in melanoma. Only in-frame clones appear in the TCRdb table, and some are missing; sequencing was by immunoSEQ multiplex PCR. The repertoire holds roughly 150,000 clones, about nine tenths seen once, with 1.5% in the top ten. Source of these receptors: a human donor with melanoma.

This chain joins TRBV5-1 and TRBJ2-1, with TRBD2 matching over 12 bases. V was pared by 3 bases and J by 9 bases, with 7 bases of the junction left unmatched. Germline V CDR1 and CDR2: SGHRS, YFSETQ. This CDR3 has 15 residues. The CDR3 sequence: CASSSLAGGPGEQFF. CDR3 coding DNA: TGCGCCAGCAGCTCGCTAGCGGGGGGGCCGGGTGAGCAGTTCTTC.

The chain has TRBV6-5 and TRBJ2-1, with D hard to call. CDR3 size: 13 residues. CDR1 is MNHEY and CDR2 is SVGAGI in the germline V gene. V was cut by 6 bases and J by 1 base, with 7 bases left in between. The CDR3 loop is CASSLNSYNEQFF. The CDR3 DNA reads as TGTGCCAGCAGCCTCAATTCCTACAATGAGCAGTTCTTC.

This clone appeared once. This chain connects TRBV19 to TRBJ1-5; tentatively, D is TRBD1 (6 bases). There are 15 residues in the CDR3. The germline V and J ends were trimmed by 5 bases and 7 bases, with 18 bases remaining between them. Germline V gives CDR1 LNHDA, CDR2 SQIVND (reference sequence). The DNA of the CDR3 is TGTGCCAGTAGTCTGACAGGCGTCTCTTGGCAGCCCCAGCATTTT. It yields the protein CASSLTGVSWQPQHF.

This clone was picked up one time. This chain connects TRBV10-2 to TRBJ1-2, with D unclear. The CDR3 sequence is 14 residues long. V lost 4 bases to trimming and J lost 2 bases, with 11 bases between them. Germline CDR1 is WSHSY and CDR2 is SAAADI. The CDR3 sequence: CASSGPTLNYGYTF. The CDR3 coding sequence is TGCGCCAGCAGTGGCCCCACACTAAACTATGGCTACACCTTC.

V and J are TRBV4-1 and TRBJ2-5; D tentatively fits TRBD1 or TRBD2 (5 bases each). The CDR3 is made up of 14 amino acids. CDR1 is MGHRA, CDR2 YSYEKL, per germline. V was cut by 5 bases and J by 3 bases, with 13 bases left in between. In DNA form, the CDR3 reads TGCGCCAGCAGCTGGGGGACCGGAGAAGAGACCCAGTACTTC. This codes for CASSWGTGEETQYF.

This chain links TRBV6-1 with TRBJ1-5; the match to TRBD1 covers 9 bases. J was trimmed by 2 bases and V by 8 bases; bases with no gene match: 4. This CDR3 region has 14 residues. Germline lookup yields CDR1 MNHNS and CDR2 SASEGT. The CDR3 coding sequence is TGTGCCAGCGGCCGGGACAGGGGCAATCAGCCCCAGCATTTT. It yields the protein CASGRDRGNQPQHF.

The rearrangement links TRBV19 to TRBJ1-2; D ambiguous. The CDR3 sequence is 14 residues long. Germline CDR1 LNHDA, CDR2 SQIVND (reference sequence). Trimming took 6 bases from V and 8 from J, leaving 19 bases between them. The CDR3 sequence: CASRKTGWNEGYTF. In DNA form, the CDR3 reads TGTGCCAGTAGAAAGACGGGGTGGAATGAGGGCTACACCTTC.

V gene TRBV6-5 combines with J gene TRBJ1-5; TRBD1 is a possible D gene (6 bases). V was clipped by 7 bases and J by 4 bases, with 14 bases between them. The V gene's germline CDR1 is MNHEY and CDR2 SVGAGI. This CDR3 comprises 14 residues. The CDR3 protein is CASKGGGRNQPQHF. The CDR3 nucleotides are TGTGCCAGCAAGGGCGGGGGGCGGAATCAGCCCCAGCATTTT.

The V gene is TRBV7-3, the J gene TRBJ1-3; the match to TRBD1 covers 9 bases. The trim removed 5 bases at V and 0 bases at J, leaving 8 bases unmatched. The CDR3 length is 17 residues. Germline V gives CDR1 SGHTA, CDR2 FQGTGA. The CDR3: CASSLGDRVGSGNTIYF. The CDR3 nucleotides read TGTGCCAGCAGCCTAGGGGACAGGGTGGGCTCTGGAAACACCATATATTTT.

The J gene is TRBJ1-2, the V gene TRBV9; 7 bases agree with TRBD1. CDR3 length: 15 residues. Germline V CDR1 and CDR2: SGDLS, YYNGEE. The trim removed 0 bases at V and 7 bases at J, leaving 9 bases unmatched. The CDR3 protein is CASSVGGQARGGYTF. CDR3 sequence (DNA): TGTGCCAGCAGCGTAGGAGGACAGGCACGGGGTGGCTACACCTTC.

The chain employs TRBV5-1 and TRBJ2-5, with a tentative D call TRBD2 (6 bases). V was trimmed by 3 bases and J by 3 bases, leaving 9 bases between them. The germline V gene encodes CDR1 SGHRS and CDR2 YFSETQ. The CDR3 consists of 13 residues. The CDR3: CASSWGVEETQYF. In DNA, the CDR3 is TGCGCCAGCAGCTGGGGGGTAGAAGAGACCCAGTACTTC.

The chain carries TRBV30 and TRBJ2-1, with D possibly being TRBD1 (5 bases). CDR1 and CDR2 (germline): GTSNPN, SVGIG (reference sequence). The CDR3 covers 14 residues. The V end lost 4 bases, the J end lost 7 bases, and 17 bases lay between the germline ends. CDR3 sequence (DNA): TGTGCCTGGACGGCTAGTGGGGCTGTAAATGAGCAGTTCTTC. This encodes CAWTASGAVNEQFF.

CDR3 sequence (DNA): TGTGCCAGCAGTCCCGGGGGGCCCCACACCGGGGAGCTGTTTTTT. This sequence encodes CASSPGGPHTGELFF. The chain combines TRBV6-1 with TRBJ2-2; maybe TRBD2 (7 bases). The CDR3 is made up of 15 amino acids. CDR1 is MNHNS, CDR2 SASEGT, per germline. V was cut by 5 bases and J by 3 bases, with 13 bases left in between.

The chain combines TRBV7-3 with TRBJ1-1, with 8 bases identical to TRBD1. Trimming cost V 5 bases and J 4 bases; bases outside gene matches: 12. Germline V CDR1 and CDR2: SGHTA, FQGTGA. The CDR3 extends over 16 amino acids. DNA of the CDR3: TGTGCCAGCAGCGACAGGGGACGAGCTGAGGGCACTGAAGCTTTCTTT. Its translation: CASSDRGRAEGTEAFF.

CDR3 residues: CASSQASTGWRGQPQHF. Here the CDR3 DNA reads TGCGCCAGCAGCCAAGCCTCGACGGGCTGGAGGGGTCAGCCCCAGCATTTT. The genes are TRBV4-1 and TRBJ1-5, with D perhaps TRBD1 (5 bases). The V end was cut by 1 base, the J end by 6 bases, with 19 bases between. Per the germline V gene, CDR1 is MGHRA and CDR2 is YSYEKL. The CDR3 has 17 amino acids.

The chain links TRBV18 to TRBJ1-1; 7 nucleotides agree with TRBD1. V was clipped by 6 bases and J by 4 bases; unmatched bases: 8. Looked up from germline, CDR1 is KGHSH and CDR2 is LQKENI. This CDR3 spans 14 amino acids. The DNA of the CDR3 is TGTGCCAGCTCCCCCGCAGGGGGTGGCACTGAAGCTTTCTTT. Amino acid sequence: CASSPAGGGTEAFF. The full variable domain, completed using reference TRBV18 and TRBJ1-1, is NAGVMQNPRHLVRRRGQEARLRCSPMKGHSHVYWYRQLPEEGLKFMVYLQKENIIDESGMPKERFSAEFPKEGPSILRIQQVVRGDSAAYFCASSPAGGGTEAFFGQGTRLTVV.

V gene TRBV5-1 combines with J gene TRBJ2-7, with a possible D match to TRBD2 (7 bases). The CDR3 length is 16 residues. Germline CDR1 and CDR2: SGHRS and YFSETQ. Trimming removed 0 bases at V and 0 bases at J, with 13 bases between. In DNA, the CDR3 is TGCGCCAGCAGCTTGGCTACAGGGAGGGTCTCCTACGAGCAGTACTTC. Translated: CASSLATGRVSYEQYF.

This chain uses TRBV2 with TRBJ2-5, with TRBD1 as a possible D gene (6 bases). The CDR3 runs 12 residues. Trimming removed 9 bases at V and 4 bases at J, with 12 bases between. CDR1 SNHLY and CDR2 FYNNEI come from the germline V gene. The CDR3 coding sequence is TGTGCCAGGAGACAGGTGGGAGAGACCCAGTACTTC. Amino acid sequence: CARRQVGETQYF. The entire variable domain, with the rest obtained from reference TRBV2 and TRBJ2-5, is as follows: EPEVTQTPSHQVTQMGQEVILRCVPISNHLYFYWYRQILGQKVEFLVSFYNNEISEKSEIFDDQFSVERPDGSNFTLKIRSTKLEDSAMYFCARRQVGETQYFGPGTRLLVL.

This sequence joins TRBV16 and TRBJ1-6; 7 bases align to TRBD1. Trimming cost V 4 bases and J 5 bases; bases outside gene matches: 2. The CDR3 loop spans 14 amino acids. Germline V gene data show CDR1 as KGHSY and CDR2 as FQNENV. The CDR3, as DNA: TGTGCCAGCAGCCTACAGGGGAATAATTCACCCCTCCACTTT. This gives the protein CASSLQGNNSPLHF.

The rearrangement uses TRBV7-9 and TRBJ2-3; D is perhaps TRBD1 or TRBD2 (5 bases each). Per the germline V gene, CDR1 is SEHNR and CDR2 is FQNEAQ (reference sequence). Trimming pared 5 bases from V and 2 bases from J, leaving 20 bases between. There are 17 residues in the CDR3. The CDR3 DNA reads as TGTGCCAGCAGCCCTTGGTCGACCTCCGGGGCCACAGATACGCAGTATTTT. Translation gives CASSPWSTSGATDTQYF.

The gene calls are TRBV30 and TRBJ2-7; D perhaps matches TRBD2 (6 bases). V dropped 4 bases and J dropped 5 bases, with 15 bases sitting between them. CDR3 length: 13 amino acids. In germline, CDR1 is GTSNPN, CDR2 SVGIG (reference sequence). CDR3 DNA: TGTGCCTGGAAGATCTCAGGAGGGCACGAGCAGTACTTC. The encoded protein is CAWKISGGHEQYF.

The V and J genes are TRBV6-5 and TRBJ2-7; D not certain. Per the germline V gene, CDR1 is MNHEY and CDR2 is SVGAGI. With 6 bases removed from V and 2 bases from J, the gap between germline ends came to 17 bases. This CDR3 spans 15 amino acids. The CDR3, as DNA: TGTGCCAGCAGGTTACGGACCGCCGCAACCTACGAGCAGTACTTC. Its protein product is CASRLRTAATYEQYF.

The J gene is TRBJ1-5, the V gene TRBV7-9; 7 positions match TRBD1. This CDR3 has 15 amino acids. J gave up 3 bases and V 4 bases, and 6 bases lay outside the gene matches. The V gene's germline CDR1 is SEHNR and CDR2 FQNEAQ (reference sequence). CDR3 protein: CASSSWDSPNQPQHF. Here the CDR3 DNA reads TGTGCCAGCAGCTCGTGGGACAGCCCCAATCAGCCCCAGCATTTT.

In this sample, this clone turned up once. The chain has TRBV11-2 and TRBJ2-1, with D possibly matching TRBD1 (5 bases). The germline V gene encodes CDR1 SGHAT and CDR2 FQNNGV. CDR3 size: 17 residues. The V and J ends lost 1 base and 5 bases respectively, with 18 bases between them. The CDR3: CASSLGRGIFSHNEQFF. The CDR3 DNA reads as TGTGCCAGCAGCTTAGGTAGGGGCATTTTCTCGCACAATGAGCAGTTCTTC.

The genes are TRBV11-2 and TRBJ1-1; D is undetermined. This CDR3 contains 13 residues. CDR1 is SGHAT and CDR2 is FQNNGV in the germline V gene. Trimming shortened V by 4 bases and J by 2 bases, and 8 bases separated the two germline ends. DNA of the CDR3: TGTGCCAGCAGCTCTAGTAGAAACACTGAAGCTTTCTTT. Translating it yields CASSSSRNTEAFF. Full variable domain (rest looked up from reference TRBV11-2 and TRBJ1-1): EAGVAQSPRYKIIEKRQSVAFWCNPISGHATLYWYQQILGQGPKLLIQFQNNGVVDDSQLPKDRFSAERLKGVDSTLKIQPAKLEDSAVYLCASSSSRNTEAFFGQGTRLTVV.

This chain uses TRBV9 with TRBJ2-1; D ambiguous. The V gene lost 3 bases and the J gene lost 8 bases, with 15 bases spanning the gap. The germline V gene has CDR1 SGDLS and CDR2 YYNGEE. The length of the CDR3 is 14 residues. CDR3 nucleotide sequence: TGTGCCAGCAGCGCCAGCCCCAGCAGCGATGAGCAGTTCTTC. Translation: CASSASPSSDEQFF.

The CDR3 nucleotides read TGTGCCAGCAGCTTAAGCCGTGGACAGTCTAGCACAGATACGCAGTATTTT. This gives the protein CASSLSRGQSSTDTQYF. The chain combines TRBV7-9 with TRBJ2-3, with D possibly TRBD1 on 6 matching bases. The germline CDR1 and CDR2 sequences are SEHNR and FQNEAQ (reference sequence). The length of the CDR3 is 17 residues. Trimming cost V 2 bases and J 0 bases, with 15 bases left between them.